Listed here are 5 T cell receptor beta chains from one sample, sequenced in a study of OX40 agonist ivuxolimab in advanced cancers. The protocol was immunoSEQ multiplex PCR, while the TCRdb copy is restricted to in-frame clones and leaves out a portion. The table shows tens of thousands of clones, with approximately 90% occurring only once. Sequenced material: CD4+ or CD8+ T cells sorted from blood, taken in a trial of the OX40 agonist ivuxolimab. The receptor source for this set is an adult with an advanced solid tumor such as melanoma, head and neck, liver or kidney cancer.

This clone was found a few times. The genes are TRBV10-3 and TRBJ2-2; 13 nucleotides match TRBD2. Germline loops: CDR1 ENHRY, CDR2 SYGVKD. Germline trimming cut 6 bases from V and 0 bases from J; bases unmatched to any gene: 7. This CDR3 comprises 18 residues. CDR3 sequence (DNA): TGTGCCATCAGCGCCGGGACTAGCGGGAATACGAACACCGGGGAGCTGTTTTTT. Amino acid sequence: CAISAGTSGNTNTGELFF.

The chain uses TRBV5-1 and TRBJ2-7; a weak D match, TRBD1 (5 bases). V lost 0 bases and J 0 bases, leaving 10 bases between the germline ends. The CDR3 has 15 amino acids. CDR1 is SGHRS, CDR2 YFSETQ, per germline. The CDR3 DNA follows: TGCGCCAGCAGCTTGGCAAAGGGGAACTCCTACGAGCAGTACTTC. This translates into CASSLAKGNSYEQYF.

The V gene is TRBV7-6, the J gene TRBJ2-7, with a tentative D call TRBD2 (5 bases). This CDR3 region has 14 residues. Germline V gene data show CDR1 as SGHVS and CDR2 as FNYEAQ. V was shortened by 5 bases and J by 3 bases, with 14 bases between the two germline ends. The CDR3, as DNA: TGTGCCAGCAGCCCCACTAGGTCTGTCTACGAGCAGTACTTC. It translates to CASSPTRSVYEQYF.

This chain connects TRBV7-6 to TRBJ2-1, with D possibly being TRBD2 (6 bases). The CDR3 consists of 14 residues. The germline V gene encodes CDR1 SGHVS and CDR2 FNYEAQ. V was trimmed by 5 bases and J by 2 bases, leaving 10 bases between them. The CDR3 region is CASSPGGAYNEQFF. The CDR3 region has the DNA TGTGCCAGCAGCCCTGGCGGGGCCTACAATGAGCAGTTCTTC.

This chain joins TRBV7-6 and TRBJ2-5; D remains ambiguous. The ends were cut back, 1 base at V and 2 bases at J, with 5 bases in the middle. The CDR3 sequence is 13 residues long. Germline values: CDR1 SGHVS, CDR2 FNYEAQ. CDR3 region: CASSLEWQETQYF. In nucleotides, the CDR3 is TGTGCCAGCAGCTTAGAATGGCAAGAGACCCAGTACTTC. The entire variable domain, with the rest obtained from reference TRBV7-6 and TRBJ2-5, is as follows: GAGVSQSPRYKVTKRGQDVALRCDPISGHVSLYWYRQALGQGPEFLTYFNYEAQQDKSGLPNDRFSAERPEGSISTLTIQRTEQRDSAMYRCASSLEWQETQYFGPGTRLLVL.